This TCR beta chain was sequenced during a study of preoperative IRX-2 immunotherapy in early breast cancer. Generated by immunoSEQ multiplex PCR, the TCRdb table keeps only in-frame clones and is missing some. The sample has roughly 30,000 clones, 82% seen once. Between the trimmed V and J ends, which lost 8 bases and 2 bases, there was a span of 14 bases. The CDR3 covers 14 residues. Germline V CDR1 and CDR2: MNHGY, SAAAGT. This sample's treatment: preoperative locoregional IRX-2 cytokine immunotherapy. Patients received preoperative, locoregional IRX-2 cytokine immunotherapy in a phase Ib study. The chain carries TRBV6-8 and TRBJ2-3, with D possibly being TRBD2 (5 bases). The sequence was collected from a human donor with breast cancer. This specimen was collected from a patient treated with IRX-2 immunotherapy. The chain's CDR3 is CASHGPAVTDTQYF. CDR3 nucleotides: TGTGCCAGCCACGGGCCAGCGGTCACAGATACGCAGTATTTT.